These 3 T cell receptor beta chains share one sample of origin, sequenced in a study of PD-L1 blockade in urothelial cancer. The assay was immunoSEQ multiplex PCR, and TCRdb's table has in-frame clones only and misses some. Here the sample spans about 22,000 clones, around nine tenths being singletons. Time point indicated: peripheral blood 6 weeks after treatment start. The sample consisted of PBMCs, taken around atezolizumab (anti-PD-L1) treatment. The receptors come from a woman aged 55-75 years with urothelial cancer.

The chain couples TRBV19 to TRBJ1-2; TRBD1 matches at 10 bases. The CDR3 loop spans 15 amino acids. After removal of 3 bases from V and 6 bases from J, the junction contained 7 bases not matched to a gene. Looked up from germline, CDR1 is LNHDA and CDR2 is SQIVND (reference sequence). The CDR3 region is CASSIGTGDADGYTF. CDR3 DNA sequence: TGTGCCAGTAGTATCGGGACAGGGGACGCAGATGGCTACACCTTC.

This chain connects TRBV5-6 to TRBJ2-2; TRBD1 agrees at 8 bases. The CDR3 runs 16 residues. Trimming removed 3 bases from V and 3 bases from J; junction bases left unmatched: 7. Looked up from germline, CDR1 is SGHDT and CDR2 is YYEEEE. CDR3 residues: CASSSGGTGHTGELFF. The CDR3 DNA is TGTGCCAGCAGCTCCGGCGGGACAGGCCACACCGGGGAGCTGTTTTTT.

CDR3 nucleotides: TGTGCCAGCAGCCTAAAGGACGGTGGACTTGGCTACACCTTC. It codes for CASSLKDGGLGYTF. The rearrangement links TRBV5-4 to TRBJ1-2; no reliable D call. Germline V lookup: CDR1 SGHNT, CDR2 YYREEE (reference sequence). V was cut by 4 bases and J by 7 bases, with 17 bases left in between. This CDR3 comprises 14 residues.